The sequence of this T cell receptor (beta chain) was determined in a study of blood T cell repertoires in COVID-19. The overall study: Acute and convalescent COVID-19 samples came from the United States, Italy and Spain. Sample material is recorded as cDNA or gDNA derived from T cells, B-cell-depleted T cells, or PBMCs.

One Seattle source followed patients from active infection through their disease course. The CDR3 runs 18 residues. CDR1 is SGHDN, CDR2 FVKESK, per germline. This clone was counted ten times or more. One end of the junction is discordant with germline, which a read error may explain. Clones were sequenced by immunoSEQ multiplex PCR, and TCRdb holds only the in-frame ones, with some missing. The sample shows 180,000 or so clones, around 84% of them seen only once. The origin of this receptor is a woman aged 70 to 79 with COVID-19, enrolled during active disease. Sequences were obtained from peripheral blood. The rearrangement links TRBV14 to TRBJ2-7; 15 nucleotides agree with TRBD2. The CDR3 loop reads CASSQHTGTSGRSYGQYF. CDR3 nucleotide sequence: TGTGCCAGCAGCCAACATACTGGGACTAGCGGGAGGTCGTACGGGCAGTACTTC.